Listed below are T cell receptor beta chains from one sample, sequenced in a study of T cells in Graves' hyperthyroidism and ophthalmopathy. TCRdb redid the calling of the multiplex PCR reads with MiXCR, one entry per CDR3 protein. The data hold nearly 600,000 distinct CDR3 sequences, with roughly 13% observed a single time. Specimen: blood. These receptors were taken from a woman aged 30 to 39 with Graves' hyperthyroidism that later progressed to Graves' ophthalmopathy. Each CDR3 is given without its conserved first and last residue. Fields, in order: J gene, clone size, V gene, CDR3 protein. Clone size appears in some rows only: once, few, many, or a class for an expanded clone.

>TRBJ2-7|many|TRBV12-3/TRBV12-4
ASSSVRGTYEQY
>TRBJ1-2|many|TRBV6-2/TRBV6-3
ASTRGNYGYT
>TRBJ1-5|many|TRBV19
ASSPRTASSNQPQH
>TRBJ2-5|many|TRBV12-3/TRBV12-4
ASSLASPETQY
>TRBJ1-1|many|TRBV7-2
VSSSQGNTEAF
>TRBJ2-7|.|TRBV6-1
ASRASGTGFYEQY
>TRBJ1-5|.|TRBV4-1
ARGQGPAYNQPQH
>TRBJ2-1|.|TRBV15
ATSRLGENEQF
>TRBJ2-1|few|TRBV5-4
ASSSPLAGGGNEQF
>TRBJ1-1|many|TRBV19
ASSIAFTVHRDTEAF
>TRBJ2-1|many|TRBV7-2
ASSPGTSGRYEQF
>TRBJ2-7|many|TRBV5-1
ASSLGDRRQQY
>TRBJ2-1|.|TRBV7-7
ASSPLFVTENNEQF